This T cell receptor beta chain was captured by sequencing in a study of CD8 T cells in Susac syndrome. Reverse transcription of roughly 0.5 to 1 ug RNA was performed with random hexamers. TCRdb re-called the immunoSEQ multiplex PCR reads with MiXCR, one entry per CDR3 protein. Of roughly 200,000 distinct CDR3 sequences listed, over 85% are singletons. Germline CDR1 is SGHTA and CDR2 is FQGNSA. This CDR3 is 14 amino acids long. The ends lost 6 bases at V and 9 bases at J; junction bases unmatched: 11. Source material: CD4+ T cells from PBMCs. The clonotype comes from a human donor in good health. The rearrangement uses TRBV7-2 and TRBJ1-5; 7 nucleotides align to TRBD1. The CDR3 sequence: CASSAGTAMMPQHF. CDR3 DNA sequence: TGTGCCAGCAGTGCGGGGACAGCTATGATGCCCCAGCATTTT.